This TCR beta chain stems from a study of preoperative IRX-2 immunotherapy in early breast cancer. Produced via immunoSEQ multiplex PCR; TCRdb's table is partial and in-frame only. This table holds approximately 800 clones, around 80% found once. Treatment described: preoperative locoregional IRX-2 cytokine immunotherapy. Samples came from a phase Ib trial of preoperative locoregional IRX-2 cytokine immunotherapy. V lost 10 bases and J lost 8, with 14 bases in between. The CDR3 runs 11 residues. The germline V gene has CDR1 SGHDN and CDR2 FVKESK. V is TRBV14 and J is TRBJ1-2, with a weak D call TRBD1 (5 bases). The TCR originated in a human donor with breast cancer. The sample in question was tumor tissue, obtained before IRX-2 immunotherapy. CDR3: CAIKAQEGYTF. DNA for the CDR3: TGTGCCATCAAAGCACAGGAAGGCTACACCTTC.